The 13 T cell receptor beta chains reported below all come from one sample, sequenced in a study of T cell responses to AZD1222 COVID-19 vaccine. The assay was immunoSEQ multiplex PCR, and TCRdb's table has in-frame clones only and misses some. The data hold 150,000 to 200,000 clones, with about 87% observed a single time. The sample consisted of peripheral blood, taken 28 days after the second dose of the MenACWY control vaccine. All receptors derive from an adult who received the MenACWY meningococcal vaccine as a control.

This chain uses TRBV28 with TRBJ1-2; tentative D call: TRBD1 (5 bases). Germline-derived CDR1 and CDR2 are MDHEN and SYDVKM. The CDR3 is 15 amino acids. The V end was cut by 4 bases, the J end by 4 bases, with 16 bases between. CDR3: CASSSTGRYSYGYTF. The CDR3 region has the DNA TGTGCCAGCAGTTCTACGGGACGCTACTCCTATGGCTACACCTTC.

This clone was observed once. The rearrangement uses TRBV27 and TRBJ1-5, with D uncertain. Trimming cost V 6 bases and J 9 bases, with 18 bases left between them. The V gene's germline CDR1 is MNHEY and CDR2 SMNVEV (reference sequence). The CDR3 contains 14 residues. CDR3 protein: CASSPGRRQGPQHF. The CDR3 DNA sequence: TGTGCCAGCAGCCCCGGCAGGCGACAAGGGCCCCAGCATTTT.

This sequence joins TRBV7-2 and TRBJ1-5, with TRBD1 matching 8 bases. Germline values: CDR1 SGHTA, CDR2 FQGNSA. The J segment lost 2 bases and the V segment lost 4 bases, leaving 4 bases of the junction unmatched. This CDR3 is 15 amino acids long. CDR3 coding DNA: TGTGCCAGCAGCTCGCAGGGGGCAGGCAATCAGCCCCAGCATTTT. This encodes CASSSQGAGNQPQHF. Full variable domain (remainder filled in from reference TRBV7-2 and TRBJ1-5): GAGVSQSPSNKVTEKGKDVELRCDPISGHTALYWYRQSLGQGLEFLIYFQGNSAPDKSGLPSDRFSAERTGGSVSTLTIQRTQQEDSAVYLCASSSQGAGNQPQHFGDGTRLSIL.

V is TRBV6-5 and J is TRBJ2-3; D perhaps matches TRBD1 (6 bases). This CDR3 has 16 amino acids. V was shortened by 0 bases and J by 0 bases, with 10 bases between the two germline ends. The V gene's germline CDR1 is MNHEY and CDR2 SVGAGI. The DNA for the CDR3 is TGTGCCAGCAGTTACTCGGGGGACATAAGCACAGATACGCAGTATTTT. It yields the protein CASSYSGDISTDTQYF.

V usage is TRBV6-5 and J usage is TRBJ2-1, with TRBD2 matching over 9 bases. Germline values: CDR1 MNHEY, CDR2 SVGAGI. This CDR3 spans 13 amino acids. For the CDR3, the DNA is TGTGGTATAGCGGGAGCATCCTACAATGAGCAGTTCTTC. Translating gives CGIAGASYNEQFF.

This clone came up a few times. The chain is built from TRBV7-2 and TRBJ1-2; D not certain. The V gene lost 3 bases and the J gene lost 7 bases, with 9 bases spanning the gap. In germline, CDR1 is SGHTA, CDR2 FQGNSA. The CDR3 has 12 residues. This CDR3 reads CASSLLELGYTF. CDR3 nucleotide sequence: TGTGCCAGCAGCTTGTTAGAGCTTGGCTACACCTTC.

The V call is TRBV7-2, the J call TRBJ2-3; 9 bases line up with TRBD2. CDR1 and CDR2 (germline): SGHTA, FQGNSA. The V and J ends lost 1 base and 2 bases, in that order; junction bases with no gene match: 1. The length of the CDR3 is 15 residues. CDR3 region: CASSLGGGVTDTQYF. The CDR3 DNA is TGTGCCAGCAGCTTAGGCGGGGGGGTCACAGATACGCAGTATTTT.

The V and J genes are TRBV5-1 and TRBJ2-3, with 13 nucleotides matching TRBD2. Germline V lookup: CDR1 SGHRS, CDR2 YFSETQ. The CDR3 has 14 amino acids. Losses at the gene ends were 3 bases for V and 6 bases for J; bases not matched to a gene: 1. CDR3 nucleotides: TGCGCCAGCAGCTCGACTAGCGGGGGGGATACGCAGTATTTT. It yields the protein CASSSTSGGDTQYF. Complete variable domain (other parts from reference TRBV5-1 and TRBJ2-3): KAGVTQTPRYLIKTRGQQVTLSCSPISGHRSVSWYQQTPGQGLQFLFEYFSETQRNKGNFPGRFSGRQFSNSRSEMNVSTLELGDSALYLCASSSTSGGDTQYFGPGTRLTVL.

This chain joins TRBV28 and TRBJ2-5, with 8 bases identical to TRBD1. V was pared by 4 bases and J by 5 bases, with 15 bases of the junction left unmatched. CDR1 is MDHEN, CDR2 SYDVKM, per germline. The CDR3 runs 17 residues. CDR3 nucleotides: TGTGCCAGCAGTTCCCCGGGACAGGCCAATAAGAGGGAGACCCAGTACTTC. Translated: CASSSPGQANKRETQYF.

The CDR3 bases are TGCGCCAGCAGCCCCGGTACGGGGGGAAGCAATCAGCCCCAGCATTTT. This translates into CASSPGTGGSNQPQHF. This chain joins TRBV5-1 and TRBJ1-5; tentatively, D is TRBD1 (5 bases). Germline V lookup: CDR1 SGHRS, CDR2 YFSETQ. V was cut by 4 bases and J by 1 base, with 15 bases left in between. The CDR3 sequence is 16 residues long.

This clone was found a few times. The CDR3: CARRPGTLNTEAFF. DNA of the CDR3: TGTGCCAGAAGACCCGGGACCCTGAACACTGAAGCTTTCTTT. The chain joins TRBV7-5 to TRBJ1-1. TRBV7-5 is termed a pseudogene. The CDR3 sequence is 14 residues long.

The chain combines TRBV24-1 with TRBJ1-1; D is uncertain. V was shortened by 7 bases and J by 1 base, with 9 bases between the two germline ends. The V gene's germline CDR1 is KGHDR and CDR2 SFDVKD. CDR3 length equals 13 residues. CDR3 coding DNA: TGTGCCACCAGAGCATTAGAGAACACTGAAGCTTTCTTT. This sequence encodes CATRALENTEAFF.

The V and J genes are TRBV12-3 or TRBV12-4 and TRBJ1-5; 7 bases are shared with TRBD1. CDR3 length equals 13 residues. After removal of 5 bases from V and 7 bases from J, the junction contained 5 bases not matched to a gene. CDR3 amino acids: CASSAGGWQPQHF. CDR3 nucleotides: TGTGCCAGCAGTGCAGGGGGGTGGCAGCCCCAGCATTTT.